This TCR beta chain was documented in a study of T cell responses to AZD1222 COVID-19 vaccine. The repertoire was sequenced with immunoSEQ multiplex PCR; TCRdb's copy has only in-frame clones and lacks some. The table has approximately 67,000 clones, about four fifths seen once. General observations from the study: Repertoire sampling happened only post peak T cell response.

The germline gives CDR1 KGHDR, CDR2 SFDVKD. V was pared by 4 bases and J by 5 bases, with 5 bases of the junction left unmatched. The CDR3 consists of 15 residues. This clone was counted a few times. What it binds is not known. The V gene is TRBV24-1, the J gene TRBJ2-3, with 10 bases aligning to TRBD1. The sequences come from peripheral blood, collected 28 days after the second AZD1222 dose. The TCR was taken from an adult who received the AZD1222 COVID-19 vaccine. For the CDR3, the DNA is TGTGCCACCAGTGACACCCGGACAGGGGGAGATACGCAGTATTTT. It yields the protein CATSDTRTGGDTQYF.